Below, 10 T cell receptor beta chains from the same sample are listed, as sequenced in a study of regulatory T cells in long-lasting Graves disease. To make TCR beta libraries, researchers used iRepertoire HTBI primers and Arm-PCR of CDR3 regions. TCRdb re-analysed the multiplex PCR reads in MiXCR, keeping a single row per CDR3 protein. This sample yields over 450,000 distinct CDR3 sequences, of which around 11% are seen a single time; over 7% belongs to the top ten. Time point described: newly diagnosed GD, antithyroid drugs for less than 3 months. The TCR library used RNA extracted from PBMCs. These data are also associated with another study on T cells in Graves' hyperthyroidism and ophthalmopathy.

The starting material was peripheral blood mononuclear cells (PBMCs), obtained at new diagnosis, from a patient treated with antithyroid drugs. The receptors come from a woman aged 25 to 39 with Graves disease.

The sample holds many counts of this clonotype. The chain is built from TRBV7-9 and TRBJ1-1, with D hard to call. CDR3 length: 13 amino acids. Per the germline V gene, CDR1 is SEHNR and CDR2 is FQNEAQ (reference sequence). V was cut by 1 base and J by 6 bases, with 9 bases left in between. The CDR3 loop reads CASSLEPNAEAFF. CDR3 nucleotide sequence: TGTGCCAGCAGCTTAGAACCAAATGCTGAAGCTTTCTTT. Full variable domain (rest looked up from reference TRBV7-9 and TRBJ1-1): DTGVSQNPRHKITKRGQNVTFRCDPISEHNRLYWYRQTLGQGPEFLTYFQNEAQLEKSRLLSDRFSAERPKGSFSTLEIQRTEQGDSAMYLCASSLEPNAEAFFGQGTRLTVV.

In this sample, this clonotype turned up many times. The chain carries TRBV20-1 and TRBJ1-2, with a weak D call TRBD1 (6 bases). The germline gives CDR1 DFQATT, CDR2 SNEGSKA (reference sequence). V was clipped by 5 bases and J by 6 bases, with 19 bases between them. There are 14 residues in the CDR3. CDR3 bases: TGCAGTGCTCCGATAAAGGGGGTGAGGGATGGCTACACCTTC. It specifies CSAPIKGVRDGYTF.

This clonotype has a count of ten or more. The CDR3 spells CASSPGQGRAEAFF. In nucleotides, the CDR3 is TGTGCCAGCAGTCCGGGACAGGGGAGGGCTGAAGCTTTCTTT. V gene TRBV12-3 or TRBV12-4 combines with J gene TRBJ1-1, with TRBD1 matching 10 bases. The V segment lost 5 bases and the J segment 6 bases; nucleotides outside the gene matches: 6. This CDR3 has 14 residues.

This clonotype was observed many times. CDR3 sequence: CASRPSGRVEQFF. The CDR3 DNA reads TGTGCCAGCAGGCCTAGCGGGAGGGTTGAGCAGTTCTTC. J is TRBJ2-1 and V is TRBV6-2 or TRBV6-3; TRBD2 matches 12 bases. The CDR3 length is 13 residues. CDR1 and CDR2 from the germline V gene are MNHEY and SVGEGT. V lost 6 bases and J lost 9; bases outside the gene matches: 3.

This clonotype has ten or more counts. The chain carries TRBV11-2 and TRBJ2-7, with D possibly being TRBD2 (6 bases). The CDR3 extends over 19 amino acids. The germline gives CDR1 SGHAT, CDR2 FQNNGV. Trimming took 5 bases from V and 0 from J, leaving 26 bases between them. The CDR3 spells CASSPIRGGTGANSYEQYF. The CDR3 bases are TGTGCCAGCAGCCCCATTAGGGGAGGAACAGGCGCCAACTCCTACGAGCAGTACTTC.

In the case of this clonotype: A read error may be the cause here, since a much bigger clone is one base away. The chain links TRBV30 to TRBJ1-1; 10 bases match TRBD1. This CDR3 comprises 13 residues. From germline, CDR1 is GTSNPN and CDR2 SVGIG (reference sequence). The CDR3 coding sequence is TGTGCCTGCATGGGACAGGGGAACGCTGAAGCTTTCTTT. Encoded protein: CACMGQGNAEAFF.

The sample holds a few counts of this clonotype. This sequence joins TRBV20-1 and TRBJ2-7; 9 nucleotides match TRBD2. Germline V gene data show CDR1 as DFQATT and CDR2 as SNEGSKA (reference sequence). The CDR3 is 17 amino acids. V gave up 5 bases and J gave up 4 bases; unmatched junction bases: 18. The CDR3 region has the DNA TGCAGTGCTTTTAATGTTCTTAGCGGGAGTTTTGGTTACGAGCAGTACTTC. This encodes CSAFNVLSGSFGYEQYF.

This clonotype has ten or more counts. This chain uses TRBV20-1 with TRBJ1-1; TRBD1 aligns across 7 bases. The CDR3 sequence is 16 residues long. V lost 6 bases, J lost 0 bases, and 13 bases stayed unmatched. Germline values: CDR1 DFQATT, CDR2 SNEGSKA (reference sequence). The CDR3 coding sequence is TGCAGTGCCCCAGAGGGGGCAGGGCTCATGAACACTGAAGCTTTCTTT. Its protein is CSAPEGAGLMNTEAFF.

This clonotype was seen at least ten times. This sequence joins TRBV27 and TRBJ2-5, with D perhaps matching TRBD1 (6 bases). The CDR3 covers 14 residues. V was trimmed by 8 bases and J by 2 bases, leaving 15 bases between them. CDR1 is MNHEY and CDR2 is SMNVEV in the germline V gene (reference sequence). CDR3 loop: CASREQGRQETQYF. The CDR3 region has the DNA TGTGCCAGCCGAGAACAGGGAAGACAAGAGACCCAGTACTTC.

This clonotype was observed a handful of times. The genes are TRBV20-1 and TRBJ2-3, with unresolved D. V gave up 0 bases and J gave up 1 base, with 11 bases separating them. Germline V gives CDR1 DFQATT, CDR2 SNEGSKA (reference sequence). The CDR3 sequence is 15 residues long. The CDR3 DNA reads as TGCAGTGCTAGAGATGTACTGAGAGGCACAGATACGCAGTATTTT. Protein: CSARDVLRGTDTQYF.